This TCR beta chain was profiled in a study of blood T cell repertoires in COVID-19. Turning to the study itself: PBMCs, B-cell-depleted T cells, or T cells were the source of the cDNA or gDNA that made up the material.

Original processing notes: Estimation of nucleated cell counts relied on the amplification of reference gene primers. Method: immunoSEQ multiplex PCR; TCRdb's copy keeps in-frame clones and lacks some. V and J calls and clone size come straight from that table; D and trimming were deduced from the DNA. This sample has approximately 140,000 clones, with 88% found just once. The CDR3 length is 15 residues. After removal of 4 bases from V and 0 bases from J, the junction contained 2 bases not matched to a gene. CDR1 LNHDA and CDR2 SQIVND come from the germline V gene (reference sequence). This sequence originates from a man aged 50 to 59 with active or convalescent COVID-19. Sequencing was performed on peripheral blood. The V gene is TRBV19, the J gene TRBJ2-1, with TRBD2 matching 8 bases. CDR3 nucleotides: TGTGCCAGTAGTAAAACTAGCGGCTCCTACAATGAGCAGTTCTTC. Translation gives CASSKTSGSYNEQFF.